This T cell receptor (beta chain) stems from a study of T cell responses to AZD1222 COVID-19 vaccine. The study's findings and limits: The donor group comprised mostly white British people and more females; the analysis possibly underestimated clonal diversity.

Repertoires were generated with immunoSEQ multiplex PCR, while TCRdb's copy carries only in-frame clones and drops some. Of 75,000 to 100,000 clones detected, roughly 81% appear once; the ten largest clones hold 10% to 15%. Regarding this clone: Its antigen is unknown.

V dropped 3 bases and J dropped 1 base, with 6 bases sitting between them. The CDR3 covers 13 residues. CDR1 is KGHSH and CDR2 is LQKENI in the germline V gene. This sequence originates from an adult in good health. The starting material was peripheral blood, obtained on day 0 of AZD1222 vaccination. V gene TRBV18 combines with J gene TRBJ1-1; D not certain. The CDR3 sequence is CASSPEQNTEAFF. Here the CDR3 DNA reads TGTGCCAGCTCACCCGAACAGAACACTGAAGCTTTCTTT.